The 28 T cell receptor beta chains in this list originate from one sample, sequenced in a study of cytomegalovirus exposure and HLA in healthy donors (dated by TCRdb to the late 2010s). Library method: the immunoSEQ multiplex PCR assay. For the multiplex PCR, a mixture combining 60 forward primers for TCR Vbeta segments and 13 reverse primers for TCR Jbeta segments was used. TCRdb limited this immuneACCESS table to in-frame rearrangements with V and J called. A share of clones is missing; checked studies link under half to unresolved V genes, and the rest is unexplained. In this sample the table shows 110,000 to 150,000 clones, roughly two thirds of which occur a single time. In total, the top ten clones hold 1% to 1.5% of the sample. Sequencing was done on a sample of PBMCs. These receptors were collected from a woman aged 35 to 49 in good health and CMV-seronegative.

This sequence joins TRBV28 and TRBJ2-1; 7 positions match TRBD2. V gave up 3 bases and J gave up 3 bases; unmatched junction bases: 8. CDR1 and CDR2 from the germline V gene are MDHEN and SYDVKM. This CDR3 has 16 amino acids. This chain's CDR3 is CASSLSGTTNYNEQFF. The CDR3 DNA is TGTGCCAGCAGTTTGAGTGGGACTACCAACTACAATGAGCAGTTCTTC.

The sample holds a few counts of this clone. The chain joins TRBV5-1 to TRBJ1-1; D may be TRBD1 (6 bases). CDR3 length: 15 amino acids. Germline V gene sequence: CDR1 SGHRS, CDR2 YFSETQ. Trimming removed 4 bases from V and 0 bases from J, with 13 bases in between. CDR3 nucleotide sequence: TGCGCCAGCAGCCTGGGGGCAGATATGAACACTGAAGCTTTCTTT. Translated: CASSLGADMNTEAFF.

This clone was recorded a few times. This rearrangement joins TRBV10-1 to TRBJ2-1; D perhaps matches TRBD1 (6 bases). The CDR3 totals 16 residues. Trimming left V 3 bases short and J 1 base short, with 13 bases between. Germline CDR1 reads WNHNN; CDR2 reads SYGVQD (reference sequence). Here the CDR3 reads CASSDQQGLSYNEQFF. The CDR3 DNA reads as TGCGCCAGCAGTGACCAACAGGGCCTTTCCTACAATGAGCAGTTCTTC.

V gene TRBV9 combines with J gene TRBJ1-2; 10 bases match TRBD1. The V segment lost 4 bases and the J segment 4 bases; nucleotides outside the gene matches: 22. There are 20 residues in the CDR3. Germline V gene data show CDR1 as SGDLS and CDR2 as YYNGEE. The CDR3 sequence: CASSSLPSVGTGDLAYGYTF. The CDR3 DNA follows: TGTGCCAGCAGCTCACTCCCCTCGGTCGGGACAGGGGACCTAGCCTATGGCTACACCTTC.

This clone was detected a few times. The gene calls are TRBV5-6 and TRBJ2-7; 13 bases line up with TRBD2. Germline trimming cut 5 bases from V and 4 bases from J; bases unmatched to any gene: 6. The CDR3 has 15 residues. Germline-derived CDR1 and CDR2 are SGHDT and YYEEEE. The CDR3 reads CASSWTSGGRYEQYV. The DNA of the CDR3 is TGTGCCAGCAGTTGGACTAGCGGGGGCCGTTACGAGCAGTACGTC.

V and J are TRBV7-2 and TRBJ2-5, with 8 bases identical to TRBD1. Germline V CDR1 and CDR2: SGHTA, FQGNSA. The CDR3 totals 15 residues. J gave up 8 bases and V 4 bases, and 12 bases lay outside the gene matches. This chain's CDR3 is CASSSSGTGLVTQYF. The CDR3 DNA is TGTGCCAGCAGCTCCTCCGGGACAGGTTTGGTAACCCAGTACTTC.

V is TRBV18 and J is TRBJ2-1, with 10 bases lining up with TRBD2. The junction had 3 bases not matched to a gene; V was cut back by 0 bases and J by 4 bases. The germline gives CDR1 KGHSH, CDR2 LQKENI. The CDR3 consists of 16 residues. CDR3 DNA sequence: TGTGCCAGCTCACCACCGTTGACTAGCGGGTACAATGAGCAGTTCTTC. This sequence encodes CASSPPLTSGYNEQFF.

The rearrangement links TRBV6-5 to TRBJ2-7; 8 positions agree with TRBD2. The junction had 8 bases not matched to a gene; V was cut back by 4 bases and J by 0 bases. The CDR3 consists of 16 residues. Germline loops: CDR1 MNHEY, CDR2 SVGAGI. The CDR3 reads CASSSTAGASSYEQYV. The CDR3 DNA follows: TGTGCCAGCAGTTCTACAGCGGGGGCAAGCTCCTACGAGCAGTACGTC.

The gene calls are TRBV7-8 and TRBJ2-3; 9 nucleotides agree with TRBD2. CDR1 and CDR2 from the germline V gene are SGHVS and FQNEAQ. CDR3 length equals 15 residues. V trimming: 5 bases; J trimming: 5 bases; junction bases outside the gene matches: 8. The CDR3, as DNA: TGTGCCAGCAGCGTTCTGCGGGGGGGATTAGATACGCAGTATTTT. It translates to CASSVLRGGLDTQYF.

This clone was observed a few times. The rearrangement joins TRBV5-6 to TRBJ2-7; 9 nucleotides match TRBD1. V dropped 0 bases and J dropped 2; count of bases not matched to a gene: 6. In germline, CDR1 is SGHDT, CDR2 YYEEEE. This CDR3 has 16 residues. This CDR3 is CASSLEGQGVAYEQYF. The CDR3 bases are TGTGCCAGCAGCTTGGAGGGACAGGGAGTCGCCTACGAGCAGTACTTC.

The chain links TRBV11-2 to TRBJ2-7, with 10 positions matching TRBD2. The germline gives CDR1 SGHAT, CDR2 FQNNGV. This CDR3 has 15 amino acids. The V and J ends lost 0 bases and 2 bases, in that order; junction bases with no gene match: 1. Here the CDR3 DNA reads TGTGCCAGCAGCTTAGAAGCGGGGGGGACCTACGAGCAGTACTTC. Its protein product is CASSLEAGGTYEQYF.

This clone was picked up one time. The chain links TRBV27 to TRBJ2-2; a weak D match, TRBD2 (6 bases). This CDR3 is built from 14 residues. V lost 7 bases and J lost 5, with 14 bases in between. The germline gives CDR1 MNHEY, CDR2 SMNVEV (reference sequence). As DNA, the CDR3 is TGTGCCAGCAAAGGGGCAGGGAGGACCGGGGAGCTGTTTTTT. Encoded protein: CASKGAGRTGELFF.

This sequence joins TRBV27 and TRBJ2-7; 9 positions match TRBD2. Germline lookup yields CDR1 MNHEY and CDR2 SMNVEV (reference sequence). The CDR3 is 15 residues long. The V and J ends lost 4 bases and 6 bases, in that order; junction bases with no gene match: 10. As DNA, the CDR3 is TGTGCCAGCAGTTGGGGGGGACTAGCAATCTCCGAGCAGTACTTC. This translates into CASSWGGLAISEQYF.

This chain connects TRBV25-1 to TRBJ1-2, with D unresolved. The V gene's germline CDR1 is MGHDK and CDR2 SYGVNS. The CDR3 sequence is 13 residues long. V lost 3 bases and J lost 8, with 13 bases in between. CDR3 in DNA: TGTGCCAGCAGTGATGCCAGGACGGGAGGCTACACCTTC. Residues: CASSDARTGGYTF.

CDR3 residues: CASSLFEGLNSPLHF. CDR3 bases: TGTGCCAGCAGTTTATTTGAGGGACTAAATTCACCCCTCCACTTT. The rearrangement links TRBV28 to TRBJ1-6; D is possibly TRBD1 (5 bases). The V end was cut by 1 base, the J end by 7 bases, with 11 bases between. CDR1 MDHEN and CDR2 SYDVKM come from the germline V gene. This CDR3 contains 15 residues.

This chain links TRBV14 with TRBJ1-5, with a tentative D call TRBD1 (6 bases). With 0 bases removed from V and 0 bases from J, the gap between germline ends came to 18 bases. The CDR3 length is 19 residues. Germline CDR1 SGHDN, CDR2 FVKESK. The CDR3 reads CASSQDNFQAGDSNQPQHF. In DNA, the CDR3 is TGTGCCAGCAGCCAAGATAACTTTCAGGCAGGGGATAGCAATCAGCCCCAGCATTTT. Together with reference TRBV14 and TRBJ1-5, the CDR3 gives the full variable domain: EAGVTQFPSHSVIEKGQTVTLRCDPISGHDNLYWYRRVMGKEIKFLLHFVKESKQDESGMPNNRFLAERTGGTYSTLKVQPAELEDSGVYFCASSQDNFQAGDSNQPQHFGDGTRLSIL.

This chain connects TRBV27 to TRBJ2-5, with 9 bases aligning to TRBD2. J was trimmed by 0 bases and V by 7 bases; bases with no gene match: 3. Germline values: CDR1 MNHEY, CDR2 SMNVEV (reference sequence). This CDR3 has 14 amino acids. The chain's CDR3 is CASKSGGYQETQYF. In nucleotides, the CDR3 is TGTGCCAGCAAAAGCGGGGGGTACCAAGAGACCCAGTACTTC.

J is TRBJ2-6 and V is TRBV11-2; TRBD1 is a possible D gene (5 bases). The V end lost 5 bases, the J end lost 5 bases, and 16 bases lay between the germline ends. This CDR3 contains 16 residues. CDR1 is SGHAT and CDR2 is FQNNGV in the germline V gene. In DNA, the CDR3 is TGTGCCAGCAGCCACCCGACAGCCCCAAGGGCCAACGTCCTGACTTTC. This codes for CASSHPTAPRANVLTF. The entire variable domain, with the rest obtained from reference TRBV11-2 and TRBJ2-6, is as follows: EAGVAQSPRYKIIEKRQSVAFWCNPISGHATLYWYQQILGQGPKLLIQFQNNGVVDDSQLPKDRFSAERLKGVDSTLKIQPAKLEDSAVYLCASSHPTAPRANVLTFGAGSRLTVL.

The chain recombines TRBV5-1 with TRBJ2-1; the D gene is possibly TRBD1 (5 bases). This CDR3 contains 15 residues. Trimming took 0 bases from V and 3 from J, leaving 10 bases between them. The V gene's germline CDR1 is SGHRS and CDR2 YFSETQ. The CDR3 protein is CASSLGGSNYNEQFF. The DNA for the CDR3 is TGCGCCAGCAGCTTGGGGGGCTCTAACTACAATGAGCAGTTCTTC.

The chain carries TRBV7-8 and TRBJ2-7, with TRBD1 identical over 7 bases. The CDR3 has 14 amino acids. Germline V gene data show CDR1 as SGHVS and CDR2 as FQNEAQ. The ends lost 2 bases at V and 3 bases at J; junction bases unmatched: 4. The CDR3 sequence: CASSLKTGSYEQYV. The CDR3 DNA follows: TGTGCCAGCAGCTTAAAGACAGGGAGCTACGAGCAGTACGTC.

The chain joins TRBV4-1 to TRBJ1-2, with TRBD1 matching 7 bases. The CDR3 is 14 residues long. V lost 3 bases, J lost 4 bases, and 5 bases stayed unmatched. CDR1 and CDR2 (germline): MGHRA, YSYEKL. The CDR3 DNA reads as TGCGCCAGCAGCCACCCAGGGGGTTCCTATGGCTACACCTTC. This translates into CASSHPGGSYGYTF.

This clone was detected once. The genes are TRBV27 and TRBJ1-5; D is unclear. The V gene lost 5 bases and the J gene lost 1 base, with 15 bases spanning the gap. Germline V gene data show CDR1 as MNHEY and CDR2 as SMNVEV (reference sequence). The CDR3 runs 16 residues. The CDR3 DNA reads TGTGCCAGCAGTCCCGGGGAGGGAGAGAGCAATCAGCCCCAGCATTTT. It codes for CASSPGEGESNQPQHF.

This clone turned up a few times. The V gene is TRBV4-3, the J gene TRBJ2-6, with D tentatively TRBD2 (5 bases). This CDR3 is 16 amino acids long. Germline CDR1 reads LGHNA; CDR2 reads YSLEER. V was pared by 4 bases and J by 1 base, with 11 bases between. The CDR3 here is CASSLSEGSGANVLTF. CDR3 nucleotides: TGCGCCAGCAGCCTTTCTGAGGGTTCTGGGGCCAACGTCCTGACTTTC.

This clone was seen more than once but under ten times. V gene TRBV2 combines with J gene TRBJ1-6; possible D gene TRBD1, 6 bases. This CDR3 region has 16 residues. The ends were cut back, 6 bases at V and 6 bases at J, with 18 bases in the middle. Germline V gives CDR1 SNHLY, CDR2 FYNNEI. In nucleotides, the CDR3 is TGTGCCAGCAGACTCGGCCCATCAGGGGCTAATTCACCCCTCCACTTT. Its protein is CASRLGPSGANSPLHF. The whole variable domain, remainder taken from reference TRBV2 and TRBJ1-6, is EPEVTQTPSHQVTQMGQEVILRCVPISNHLYFYWYRQILGQKVEFLVSFYNNEISEKSEIFDDQFSVERPDGSNFTLKIRSTKLEDSAMYFCASRLGPSGANSPLHFGNGTRLTVT.

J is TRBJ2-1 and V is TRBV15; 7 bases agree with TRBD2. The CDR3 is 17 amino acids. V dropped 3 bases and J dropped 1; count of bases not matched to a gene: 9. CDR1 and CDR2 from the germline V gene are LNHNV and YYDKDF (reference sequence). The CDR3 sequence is CATSRGRGSGSYNEQFF. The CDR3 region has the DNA TGTGCCACCAGCAGGGGGAGGGGTTCCGGATCCTACAATGAGCAGTTCTTC.

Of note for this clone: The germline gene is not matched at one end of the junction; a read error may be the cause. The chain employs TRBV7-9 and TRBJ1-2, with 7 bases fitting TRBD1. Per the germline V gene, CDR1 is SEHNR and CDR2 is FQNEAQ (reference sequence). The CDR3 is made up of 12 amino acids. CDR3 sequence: CSSSNRGQGYTF. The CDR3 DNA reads TGTTCCAGCAGCAACAGGGGTCAAGGCTACACCTTC.

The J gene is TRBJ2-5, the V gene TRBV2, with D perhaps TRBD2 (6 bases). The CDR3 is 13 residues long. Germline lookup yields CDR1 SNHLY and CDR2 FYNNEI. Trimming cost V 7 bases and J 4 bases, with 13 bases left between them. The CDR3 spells CASKETRIETQYF. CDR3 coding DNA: TGTGCCAGCAAGGAGACTAGAATAGAGACCCAGTACTTC.

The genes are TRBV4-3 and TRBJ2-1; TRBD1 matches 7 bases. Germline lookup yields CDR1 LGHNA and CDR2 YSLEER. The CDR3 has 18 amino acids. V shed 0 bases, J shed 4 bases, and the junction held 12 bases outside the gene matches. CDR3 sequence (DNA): TGCGCCAGCAGCCAAGAAGACTTTTGGACAGGCCCATACAATGAGCAGTTCTTC. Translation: CASSQEDFWTGPYNEQFF.